The 32 T cell receptor beta chains given below trace back to one sample, sequenced in a study of blood T cell repertoires in COVID-19. The assay was immunoSEQ multiplex PCR, and TCRdb's table has in-frame clones only and misses some. Of 55,000 to 85,000 clones in the sample, over 70% were seen once. The sequenced sample consisted of peripheral blood. All receptors come from a man aged 60 to 69 with acute or convalescent COVID-19.

V usage is TRBV10-3 and J usage is TRBJ2-1; 9 bases align to TRBD1. J lost 2 bases, V lost 11 bases, and 16 bases had no gene match. Germline CDR1 is ENHRY and CDR2 is SYGVKD. The CDR3 loop spans 17 amino acids. The CDR3 here is CASNPRDRVSTYNEQFF. CDR3 coding DNA: TGTGCCTCTAACCCCCGGGACAGGGTGTCCACCTACAATGAGCAGTTCTTC.

This clone was seen just once. This chain uses TRBV15 with TRBJ2-7; TRBD2 aligns across 11 bases. The trim removed 0 bases at V and 3 bases at J, leaving 1 base unmatched. Per germline, CDR1 LNHNV and CDR2 YYDKDF (reference sequence). The CDR3 is 15 amino acids. CDR3 coding DNA: TGTGCCACCAGCAGAGAGACTAGCGGGGTCTACGAGCAGTACGTC. It yields the protein CATSRETSGVYEQYV.

This clone was observed a single time. The chain couples TRBV11-2 to TRBJ1-6; TRBD1 aligns across 7 bases. The CDR3 sequence is 17 residues long. The J segment lost 0 bases and the V segment lost 5 bases, leaving 7 bases of the junction unmatched. Per the germline V gene, CDR1 is SGHAT and CDR2 is FQNNGV. For the CDR3, the DNA is TGTGCCAGCAGCAGATCGGACAGGAGCTCCTATAATTCACCCCTCCACTTT. Its protein product is CASSRSDRSSYNSPLHF.

The rearrangement joins TRBV15 to TRBJ2-2, with 10 nucleotides matching TRBD2. CDR1 is LNHNV and CDR2 is YYDKDF in the germline V gene (reference sequence). V shed 0 bases and J 7 bases; nucleotides not matched to a gene: 14. CDR3 length equals 19 residues. The CDR3: CATSRERGGGSGRFGELFF. The DNA of the CDR3 is TGTGCCACCAGCAGAGAGAGAGGGGGCGGTAGCGGGAGGTTCGGGGAGCTGTTTTTT.

This chain links TRBV6-5 with TRBJ2-7; the match to TRBD1 covers 9 bases. J was trimmed by 6 bases and V by 7 bases; bases with no gene match: 4. The CDR3 is made up of 12 amino acids. Germline CDR1 reads MNHEY; CDR2 reads SVGAGI. The CDR3 DNA is TGTGCCAGCACTTCGACAGGGGGCGAGCAGTACGTC. It encodes CASTSTGGEQYV.

This sequence joins TRBV7-9 and TRBJ2-4; 8 nucleotides agree with TRBD2. CDR1 SEHNR and CDR2 FQNEAQ come from the germline V gene (reference sequence). Trimming removed 4 bases from V and 6 bases from J; junction bases left unmatched: 11. The CDR3 loop spans 16 amino acids. CDR3 sequence: CASSSVRLAGRNIQYF. For the CDR3, the DNA is TGTGCCAGCAGCTCCGTCAGATTAGCGGGAAGAAACATTCAGTACTTC.

The chain joins TRBV10-2 to TRBJ2-1, with D perhaps matching TRBD2 (5 bases). The CDR3 runs to 14 residues. Trimming left V 2 bases short and J 6 bases short, with 11 bases between. CDR1 WSHSY and CDR2 SAAADI come from the germline V gene. CDR3 residues: CASSENSGFNEQFF. As DNA, the CDR3 is TGCGCCAGCAGTGAGAATTCGGGATTCAATGAGCAGTTCTTC.

A single count supports this clone. The chain joins TRBV28 to TRBJ1-1, with a weak D call TRBD1 (5 bases). The V gene's germline CDR1 is MDHEN and CDR2 SYDVKM. Trimming stripped 6 bases from V and 6 bases from J, with 11 bases between. The CDR3 is 12 residues long. This chain's CDR3 is CASRGGRAEAFF. The CDR3 DNA sequence: TGTGCCAGCAGGGGGGGTAGGGCTGAAGCTTTCTTT.

There are a few counts of this clone. The rearrangement joins TRBV7-9 to TRBJ2-7; TRBD1 is a possible D gene (5 bases). The CDR3 covers 12 residues. The V gene lost 3 bases and the J gene lost 9 bases, with 12 bases spanning the gap. Per germline, CDR1 SEHNR and CDR2 FQNEAQ (reference sequence). Here the CDR3 reads CASSLDNSAQYV. CDR3 DNA sequence: TGTGCCAGCAGCTTGGACAATTCGGCGCAGTACGTC.

This chain uses TRBV28 with TRBJ1-6; D not resolved. Germline CDR1 MDHEN, CDR2 SYDVKM. V was clipped by 5 bases and J by 7 bases, with 15 bases between them. The CDR3 totals 15 residues. The CDR3 spells CASSEFDNPNSPLHF. The CDR3 DNA sequence: TGTGCCAGCAGTGAATTCGACAACCCGAATTCACCCCTCCACTTT. The full variable domain, completed using reference TRBV28 and TRBJ1-6, is DVKVTQSSRYLVKRTGEKVFLECVQDMDHENMFWYRQDPGLGLRLIYFSYDVKMKEKGDIPEGYSVSREKKERFSLILESASTNQTSMYLCASSEFDNPNSPLHFGNGTRLTVT.

This clone came up once. The V call is TRBV4-1, the J call TRBJ2-3; TRBD2 agrees at 7 bases. The CDR3 totals 15 residues. Per germline, CDR1 MGHRA and CDR2 YSYEKL. With 0 bases clipped from V and 3 bases from J, the junction kept 3 bases outside the gene matches. The CDR3: CASSQDRGVTDTQYF. The CDR3 bases are TGCGCCAGCAGCCAAGATCGGGGGGTGACAGATACGCAGTATTTT.

This sequence joins TRBV12-3 or TRBV12-4 and TRBJ2-2; D uncertain. This CDR3 region has 12 residues. V shed 6 bases and J shed 6 bases, with 8 bases lying between them. The CDR3 sequence: CASSLVPGELFF. The CDR3 DNA sequence: TGTGCCAGCAGCCTAGTTCCCGGGGAGCTGTTTTTT.

The rearrangement links TRBV4-2 to TRBJ2-2; 11 positions match TRBD2. J was trimmed by 4 bases and V by 1 base; bases with no gene match: 14. The CDR3 totals 20 residues. Germline assignment: CDR1 LGHNA and CDR2 YNFKEQ. This chain's CDR3 is CASSQVLLAGVSGSTGELFF. As DNA, the CDR3 is TGTGCCAGCAGCCAAGTTCTACTAGCGGGAGTATCCGGGAGCACCGGGGAGCTGTTTTTT.

The rearrangement links TRBV9 to TRBJ2-5; D is uncertain. This CDR3 has 13 amino acids. Germline lookup yields CDR1 SGDLS and CDR2 YYNGEE. Trimming took off 0 bases at V and 4 bases at J, with 7 bases between the two ends. The CDR3 sequence: CASSVGSRETQYF. The CDR3 bases are TGTGCCAGCAGCGTAGGGAGCCGAGAGACCCAGTACTTC.

The CDR3 DNA follows: TGTGCCAGCAGCTCCCGGACAGGGACGACAGATACGCAGTATTTT. This codes for CASSSRTGTTDTQYF. This chain uses TRBV11-3 with TRBJ2-3, with 8 bases that match TRBD1. Trimming cost V 4 bases and J 3 bases; bases outside gene matches: 6. This CDR3 spans 15 amino acids. The germline V gene has CDR1 SGHNT and CDR2 YENEEA.

This chain joins TRBV19 and TRBJ2-7; D gene unclear. Looked up from germline, CDR1 is LNHDA and CDR2 is SQIVND (reference sequence). Trimming removed 3 bases from V and 2 bases from J, with 8 bases in between. CDR3 length equals 13 residues. The CDR3 here is CASSIQATYEQYF. Written as DNA, the CDR3 is TGTGCCAGTAGTATTCAGGCTACCTACGAGCAGTACTTC.

The V call is TRBV29-1, the J call TRBJ1-4, with 7 positions matching TRBD1. Germline values: CDR1 SQVTM, CDR2 ANQGSEA. With 4 bases clipped from V and 1 base from J, the junction kept 6 bases outside the gene matches. CDR3 length equals 15 residues. CDR3 in amino acids: CSVAGGRLTNEKLFF. The CDR3 nucleotides read TGCAGCGTTGCAGGGGGAAGGTTAACTAATGAAAAACTGTTTTTT.

This clone was counted between two and nine times. The rearrangement joins TRBV9 to TRBJ2-5; TRBD1 might be the D (5 bases). This CDR3 region has 15 residues. V dropped 4 bases and J dropped 5 bases, with 18 bases sitting between them. Germline CDR1 SGDLS, CDR2 YYNGEE. The CDR3 DNA is TGTGCCAGCAGCCTCCAGTCGACAGCCCGGGAGACCCAGTACTTC. It codes for CASSLQSTARETQYF.

This clone was counted between two and nine times. V is TRBV18 and J is TRBJ2-2, with D possibly being TRBD1 (5 bases). From germline, CDR1 is KGHSH and CDR2 LQKENI. V lost 5 bases, J lost 4 bases, and 8 bases lay in between. The CDR3 has 13 amino acids. This CDR3 is CASSTTGTGELFF. CDR3 sequence (DNA): TGTGCCAGCTCAACCACAGGCACCGGGGAGCTGTTTTTT.

The V gene is TRBV11-2, the J gene TRBJ1-2; the match to TRBD1 covers 10 bases. The CDR3 has 14 amino acids. From germline, CDR1 is SGHAT and CDR2 FQNNGV. The V segment lost 2 bases and the J segment 6 bases; nucleotides outside the gene matches: 3. The CDR3 sequence is CASSLLGQGDGYTF. The CDR3 nucleotides read TGTGCCAGCAGCTTACTAGGACAGGGGGATGGCTACACCTTC.

In its sample, this clone was seen many times. The chain joins TRBV7-2 to TRBJ2-7; TRBD2 agrees at 10 bases. With 5 bases clipped from V and 2 bases from J, the junction kept 6 bases outside the gene matches. CDR3 size: 15 residues. Germline lookup yields CDR1 SGHTA and CDR2 FQGNSA. The CDR3 loop is CASSPLAGATYEQYF. The CDR3 nucleotides are TGTGCCAGCAGCCCTCTAGCGGGAGCCACCTACGAGCAGTACTTC.

The rearrangement links TRBV24-1 to TRBJ2-7; perhaps TRBD2 as D (6 bases). V lost 2 bases and J 5 bases, leaving 15 bases between the germline ends. The germline V gene has CDR1 KGHDR and CDR2 SFDVKD. CDR3 length: 15 residues. The CDR3 region has the DNA TGTGCCACCAGTGATTACGGCAGGGAGGTCGACGAGCAGTACGTC. Translated, it gives CATSDYGREVDEQYV.

This clone showed up just a few times. V gene TRBV5-1 combines with J gene TRBJ2-3; 7 bases fit TRBD2. Germline V gene data show CDR1 as SGHRS and CDR2 as YFSETQ. This CDR3 spans 16 amino acids. The J segment lost 6 bases and the V segment lost 4 bases, leaving 14 bases of the junction unmatched. The DNA of the CDR3 is TGCGCCAGCAGCCCCCGGGGGGACCAGGATCGGGATACGCAGTATTTT. It is translated as CASSPRGDQDRDTQYF.

The chain links TRBV6-6 to TRBJ1-4; D may be TRBD1 (6 bases). CDR1 and CDR2 from the germline V gene are MNHNY and SVGAGI (reference sequence). The V end was cut by 1 base, the J end by 3 bases, with 9 bases between. The CDR3 consists of 15 residues. The CDR3 DNA reads TGTGCCAGCAGTTACTGGGGGCCATCTAATGAAAAACTGTTTTTT. Its protein is CASSYWGPSNEKLFF.

This chain connects TRBV7-3 to TRBJ2-1, with 8 bases fitting TRBD2. V lost 1 base, J lost 3 bases, and 5 bases stayed unmatched. The CDR3 has 16 amino acids. Germline V CDR1 and CDR2: SGHTA, FQGTGA. The CDR3 region is CASSLNSGNIYNEQFF. CDR3 nucleotides: TGTGCCAGCAGCTTAAATAGCGGGAATATCTACAATGAGCAGTTCTTC.

This clone was recorded once. This chain links TRBV12-2 with TRBJ2-3; the tabulated D call, TRBD2, remains unverified against the DNA. TRBV12-2 is given as a pseudogene. CDR3 length equals 18 residues. This CDR3 is CASRLLPGAAGEGDTQYF. The DNA for the CDR3 is TGTGCAAGTCGCTTATTACCCGGGGCAGCGGGGGAAGGGGATACGCAGTATTTT.

As DNA, the CDR3 is TGTGCCAGCAGCCAGACAGGGGCCCGGGAGACCCAGTACTTC. Residues: CASSQTGARETQYF. This chain links TRBV7-3 with TRBJ2-5, with 8 bases matching TRBD1. The CDR3 length is 14 residues. Trimming took 5 bases from V and 5 from J; bases not matched to a gene: 7. Germline-derived CDR1 and CDR2 are SGHTA and FQGTGA.

Only one count was recorded for this clone. The chain carries TRBV15 and TRBJ2-5; D may be TRBD2 (5 bases). Per the germline V gene, CDR1 is LNHNV and CDR2 is YYDKDF (reference sequence). The CDR3 extends over 15 amino acids. Between the trimmed V and J ends, which lost 2 bases and 4 bases, there was a span of 14 bases. CDR3 DNA: TGTGCCACCAGCAGACGCATAGAGGGCCCAGAGACCCAGTACTTC. It specifies CATSRRIEGPETQYF.

The chain links TRBV28 to TRBJ1-3, with D unresolved. The ends were cut back, 3 bases at V and 0 bases at J, with 6 bases in the middle. Germline CDR1 reads MDHEN; CDR2 reads SYDVKM. The CDR3 contains 14 residues. CDR3 bases: TGTGCCAGCAGTTTGAGCTCCTCTGGAAACACCATATATTTT. This gives the protein CASSLSSSGNTIYF.

This rearrangement joins TRBV29-1 to TRBJ1-1; 7 bases agree with TRBD1. CDR1 and CDR2 (germline): SQVTM, ANQGSEA. The ends lost 1 base at V and 8 bases at J; junction bases unmatched: 4. The CDR3 spans 12 residues. CDR3 protein: CSVEAPDREAFF. The CDR3, as DNA: TGCAGCGTTGAAGCCCCGGACAGGGAAGCTTTCTTT.

J is TRBJ2-7 and V is TRBV2, with a tentative D call TRBD1 (5 bases). The CDR3 totals 13 residues. The V and J ends lost 8 bases and 1 base respectively, with 12 bases between them. Germline CDR1 is SNHLY and CDR2 is FYNNEI. In DNA, the CDR3 is TGTGCCAGCTTACAGGACGTATCCTACGAGCAGTACTTC. Protein product: CASLQDVSYEQYF.

Comments on this clone: Other nucleotide sequences in the sample specify the same CDR3. The genes are TRBV7-3 and TRBJ2-5; tentative D call: TRBD1 (5 bases). Germline values: CDR1 SGHTA, CDR2 FQGTGA. The CDR3 extends over 13 amino acids. V lost 5 bases and J lost 1, with 8 bases in between. CDR3 in amino acids: CASSLGAQETQYF. In DNA form, the CDR3 reads TGTGCCAGCAGCCTTGGGGCCCAAGAGACCCAGTACTTC.